This TCR beta chain was obtained from a study of Graves' ophthalmopathy and Graves' hyperthyroidism listed by TCRdb under 2018. In the study overall: Peripheral blood was collected at initial diagnosis, before any treatment. In more than 5 hyperthyroidism patients, the T-cell repertoire of thyroid tissue was compared with the T-cell repertoire of blood. Once sampling was done, hyperthyroidism patients were given methimazole at a starting dose of 30 mg daily, while ophthalmopathy patients were given high-dose intravenous methylprednisolone. The independent validation cohort included 20 or so hyperthyroidism patients plus 17 patients who later progressed from hyperthyroidism to ophthalmopathy. In total, 135 blood samples were TCR-sequenced: approximately 40 ophthalmopathy, some 75 hyperthyroidism and approximately 17 hyperthyroidism-to-ophthalmopathy patients. To explore V-J signatures that separate ophthalmopathy from hyperthyroidism, a discovery set of about a hundred patients was enrolled, consisting of approximately 44 with ophthalmopathy and some 56 with stable hyperthyroidism. The study used signatures of the TCR beta repertoire to tell Graves' ophthalmopathy apart from Graves' hyperthyroidism and to predict which patients would progress to ophthalmopathy.

Ophthalmopathy patients had moderately to severely active disease, Clinical Activity Score of at least 3, NOSPECS grade of at least 4, and disease duration under 3 months. Anyone with other autoimmune diseases, uncontrolled infections, pregnancy or lactation was excluded from the study. Diagnosis relied on clinical symptoms, serum thyroxine, TRAb, thyroid ultrasound and orbital computed tomography. Using Ficoll-Paque density gradient centrifugation, PBMCs were isolated from 10 ml of fresh peripheral blood. Total RNA was extracted with Trizol reagent and quality-checked on an Agilent 2100 Bioanalyzer. TCR beta CDR3 regions were amplified from RNA transcripts for repertoire sequencing. The first round of RT-PCR was done with HTBI primers and the Qiagen OneStep RT-PCR kit, and was followed by a second round of multiplex PCR, then size selection and purification. The libraries underwent paired-end sequencing with 100 bp reads on an Illumina HiSeq2000. As for the original processing: SOAPnuke was used for read processing, and reads with adapters, uncalled bases, a mean Phred below 15, or no exact constant-primer or identifier match were discarded. COPE v1.2.5 was used to merge the high-quality paired reads. Clonotypes were defined as unique nucleotide sequences and were aligned to IMGT TRB V, D and J references using MiTCR v1.1. The analysis was limited to V-J combinations with a frequency above 0.0001, which together covered 99.2% of repertoires. For each V-J combination, a TCR clonal expansion and chaos score was defined as the ratio of F50 clonal expansion to chaos observed in the TCRdist matrix. Welch's t-statistics and random forest were used to reduce the features to roughly 14 V-J combinations, which were then used as input to a naive Bayes classifier. Thyroid-blood repertoire similarity was quantified with the Morisita-Horn index. TCRdb trimmed public reads at Q25 via fastp, called clones via MiXCR and kept in-frame beta chains. Identical CDR3 proteins give one entry, which carries the most common genes and DNA. What appears here as the V and J calls and clone size reflects TCRdb's work, not the paper's. For this sample there are almost 750,000 distinct CDR3 sequences; 40% appear just once. The top ten clonotypes cover 44% of the sample.

This clonotype was picked up a small number of times. Its antigen is not yet known. Base quality data are lacking; no much larger clone is found one base away. General conclusions and limits of the study: In cross-validation, the 13-signature model distinguished ophthalmopathy from stable hyperthyroidism with 85% to 90% sensitivity and approximately 81% specificity, and in the test set the corresponding values were roughly 80% and 75%. No statistical method was used to predetermine the sample size, and group allocation was not hidden from the investigators. In validation, the model predicted ophthalmopathy progression with more than 55% sensitivity and 72.22% specificity; approximately 12 predicted patients were CT-confirmed with GO in a median of about 6.2 months. Most expanded thyroid clonotypes with a frequency above 0.001 also appeared in blood, which suggests that blood repertoires may reflect the immune response in the thyroid.

CDR1 and CDR2 were assigned from the germline V gene as MNHEY and SVGAGI. V drops 5 bases and J drops 0 bases, leaving 14 bases in between. The CDR3 has 16 amino acids, counting the end cysteine and phenylalanine. Only CDR3 DNA remains: 48 bases, in frame from the first base. Recombination connected TRBV6-5 to TRBJ1-5; no D segment can be confidently identified. Sequenced material: peripheral blood. The TCR sequence derives from an adult man with Graves' ophthalmopathy. The DNA is TGTGCCAGCAGTAAACGGCAGACAAGTAGCAATCAGCCCCAGCATTTT. The resulting protein is CASSKRQTSSNQPQHF.